The 30 T cell receptor beta chains given below trace back to one sample, sequenced in a study of shared clonotypes between healthy human individuals. The assay was immunoSEQ multiplex PCR, and TCRdb's table has in-frame clones only and misses some. The repertoire holds around 1.4 million clones, less than 99% seen once, with 0.3% to 0.45% in the top ten. Material for sequencing was naive CD4+ T cells sorted from blood. Subset described: CD45RA+ positively selected. All receptors derive from a man younger than 40 in good health.

The rearrangement uses TRBV15 and TRBJ2-3; D unresolved. CDR3 length: 13 amino acids. Trimming took off 0 bases at V and 5 bases at J, with 6 bases between the two ends. Per germline, CDR1 LNHNV and CDR2 YYDKDF (reference sequence). The CDR3 region has the DNA TGTGCCACCAGCAGAGATTTGGTAGATACGCAGTATTTT. Residues: CATSRDLVDTQYF.

The chain carries TRBV2 and TRBJ1-5, with D uncertain. The V end was cut by 3 bases, the J end by 6 bases, with 12 bases between. Per germline, CDR1 SNHLY and CDR2 FYNNEI. CDR3 length: 14 residues. The CDR3, as DNA: TGTGCCAGCAGTGAGAATGTCCCGCGTCAGCCCCAGCATTTT. Translation: CASSENVPRQPQHF.

The chain recombines TRBV19 with TRBJ1-3, with 7 nucleotides matching TRBD1. The CDR3 covers 15 residues. Germline V gene sequence: CDR1 LNHDA, CDR2 SQIVND (reference sequence). V lost 6 bases, J lost 0 bases, and 5 bases stayed unmatched. The CDR3: CASRMTGPSGNTIYF. Written as DNA, the CDR3 is TGTGCCAGTAGGATGACAGGGCCCTCTGGAAACACCATATATTTT.

V is TRBV28 and J is TRBJ1-5; 8 nucleotides line up with TRBD1. CDR3 length equals 21 residues. V was clipped by 6 bases and J by 2 bases; unmatched bases: 24. The germline V gene encodes CDR1 MDHEN and CDR2 SYDVKM. Here the CDR3 reads CASRSSGGRRLEYNRNQPQHF. The CDR3 DNA reads TGTGCCAGCAGATCCTCAGGGGGCCGCCGCCTGGAATATAATCGCAATCAGCCCCAGCATTTT.

The chain employs TRBV18 and TRBJ2-1; the D gene is possibly TRBD2 (5 bases). The germline V and J ends were trimmed by 0 bases and 4 bases, with 19 bases remaining between them. The CDR3 spans 18 residues. Germline V lookup: CDR1 KGHSH, CDR2 LQKENI. Here the CDR3 DNA reads TGTGCCAGCTCACCACCGGGAAAACTAGACCCTGCTTACAATGAGCAGTTCTTC. This codes for CASSPPGKLDPAYNEQFF.

V is TRBV11-3 and J is TRBJ2-7, with 10 bases aligning to TRBD1. There are 15 residues in the CDR3. V lost 0 bases to trimming and J lost 3 bases; unmatched junction nucleotides: 2. In germline, CDR1 is SGHNT, CDR2 YENEEA. The CDR3 DNA is TGTGCCAGCAGCTTAGAAGGGACAGGGGTCTACGAGCAGTACTTC. It specifies CASSLEGTGVYEQYF.

V usage is TRBV7-2 and J usage is TRBJ2-5; 13 nucleotides agree with TRBD2. Germline trimming cut 6 bases from V and 5 bases from J; bases unmatched to any gene: 6. Germline-derived CDR1 and CDR2 are SGHTA and FQGNSA. This CDR3 has 15 residues. CDR3 amino acids: CASRVGLAGLETQYF. The CDR3 DNA reads as TGTGCCAGCAGGGTGGGACTAGCGGGATTGGAGACCCAGTACTTC.

This chain connects TRBV4-3 to TRBJ2-1; TRBD1 agrees at 10 bases. Unmatched junction bases numbered 8, after V lost 5 bases and J lost 7 bases. Germline V lookup: CDR1 LGHNA, CDR2 YSLEER. CDR3 length: 15 residues. CDR3 in amino acids: CASSRTGGKANEQFF. CDR3 bases: TGCGCCAGCAGCAGGACAGGGGGGAAAGCTAATGAGCAGTTCTTC.

This clone was recorded a few times. Other DNA variants within this sample encode the same CDR3. This chain links TRBV9 with TRBJ2-2, with D uncertain. V lost 0 bases and J lost 5, with 5 bases in between. Germline-derived CDR1 and CDR2 are SGDLS and YYNGEE. The CDR3 contains 13 residues. The CDR3 loop reads CASSVVGTGELFF. The CDR3 DNA follows: TGTGCCAGCAGCGTAGTCGGGACCGGGGAGCTGTTTTTT.

The gene calls are TRBV4-1 and TRBJ2-7; D remains ambiguous. Germline CDR1 reads MGHRA; CDR2 reads YSYEKL. The ends were cut back, 3 bases at V and 7 bases at J, with 10 bases in the middle. The CDR3 totals 12 residues. CDR3 amino acids: CASSQVGREQYF. DNA for the CDR3: TGCGCCAGCAGCCAGGTTGGAAGGGAGCAGTACTTC.

V gene TRBV28 combines with J gene TRBJ2-2; 7 bases line up with TRBD1. This CDR3 region has 14 residues. J gave up 5 bases and V 6 bases, and 6 bases lay outside the gene matches. The germline CDR1 and CDR2 sequences are MDHEN and SYDVKM. CDR3 sequence (DNA): TGTGCCAGCAGACGGGGACAGTCGACCGGGGAGCTGTTTTTT. It encodes CASRRGQSTGELFF.

The CDR3 DNA reads as TGTGCCAGCACTAGTGGGGAAGGCACTGAAGCTTTCTTT. Its translation: CASTSGEGTEAFF. The rearrangement links TRBV2 to TRBJ1-1, with D unresolved. The CDR3 covers 13 residues. Between the trimmed V and J ends, which lost 7 bases and 4 bases, there was a span of 13 bases. CDR1 is SNHLY, CDR2 FYNNEI, per germline.

The V gene is TRBV10-3, the J gene TRBJ1-5, with 9 bases identical to TRBD1. Unmatched junction bases numbered 2, after V lost 2 bases and J lost 3 bases. Germline values: CDR1 ENHRY, CDR2 SYGVKD. The CDR3 covers 15 residues. The CDR3 bases are TGTGCCATCAGTGAGGACAGGGGGAACAATCAGCCCCAGCATTTT. Translated, it gives CAISEDRGNNQPQHF.

V usage is TRBV2 and J usage is TRBJ2-1; tentatively, D is TRBD2 (5 bases). V was shortened by 7 bases and J by 9 bases, with 22 bases between the two germline ends. The CDR3 is 15 amino acids. Germline-derived CDR1 and CDR2 are SNHLY and FYNNEI. The CDR3 DNA follows: TGTGCCAGCACCCCCGAGGTACTTAGCGCCAGTGAGCAGTTCTTC. It codes for CASTPEVLSASEQFF.

The chain is built from TRBV18 and TRBJ2-3; 11 nucleotides line up with TRBD2. This CDR3 spans 17 amino acids. J was trimmed by 2 bases and V by 1 base; bases with no gene match: 5. CDR1 and CDR2 (germline): KGHSH, LQKENI. CDR3 nucleotides: TGTGCCAGCTCACCACTTACTAGCGGGAGAGTCACAGATACGCAGTATTTT. It specifies CASSPLTSGRVTDTQYF.

The chain carries TRBV9 and TRBJ2-7, with TRBD1 identical over 8 bases. This CDR3 region has 15 residues. CDR1 is SGDLS and CDR2 is YYNGEE in the germline V gene. Trimming took 0 bases from V and 6 from J; bases not matched to a gene: 8. The CDR3 DNA reads as TGTGCCAGCAGCGTAGGGCAGGGGGCGCTTAGCGAGCAGTACTTC. It codes for CASSVGQGALSEQYF.

V and J are TRBV5-5 and TRBJ2-7, with 7 bases matching TRBD1. Germline loops: CDR1 SGHKS, CDR2 YYEKEE (reference sequence). This CDR3 is 14 amino acids long. V gave up 4 bases and J gave up 2 bases; unmatched junction bases: 6. The CDR3 loop is CASSRGTETYEQYF. CDR3 DNA sequence: TGTGCCAGCAGCAGAGGGACAGAAACCTACGAGCAGTACTTC.

V and J are TRBV28 and TRBJ2-3, with 10 nucleotides matching TRBD1. The CDR3 totals 16 residues. Germline trimming cut 4 bases from V and 2 bases from J; bases unmatched to any gene: 6. Germline loops: CDR1 MDHEN, CDR2 SYDVKM. CDR3 coding DNA: TGTGCCAGCAGTTCCTGGGGACAGGGGTACACAGATACGCAGTATTTT. Protein product: CASSSWGQGYTDTQYF.

This clone showed up just once. This sample includes further DNA sequences coding for the same CDR3. This chain connects TRBV5-1 to TRBJ1-4; D gene ambiguous. The V end was cut by 4 bases, the J end by 0 bases, with 7 bases between. The CDR3 runs 14 residues. Germline V gene lookup returns CDR1 SGHRS and CDR2 YFSETQ. The CDR3 loop is CASSREATNEKLFF. The CDR3 DNA reads as TGCGCCAGCAGCCGGGAGGCAACTAATGAAAAACTGTTTTTT.

The genes are TRBV28 and TRBJ1-4; TRBD1 might be the D (5 bases). The length of the CDR3 is 14 residues. Per germline, CDR1 MDHEN and CDR2 SYDVKM. V shed 7 bases and J shed 4 bases, with 13 bases lying between them. The CDR3 region has the DNA TGTGCCAGCACCGTGGGGGACGGTAATGAAAAACTGTTTTTT. Translated, it gives CASTVGDGNEKLFF.

V gene TRBV14 combines with J gene TRBJ2-5, with D perhaps TRBD1 (6 bases). The CDR3 has 14 residues. Trimming stripped 4 bases from V and 8 bases from J, with 17 bases between. CDR1 and CDR2 from the germline V gene are SGHDN and FVKESK. CDR3 protein: CASSRRDTDETQYF. For the CDR3, the DNA is TGTGCCAGCAGCCGTCGGGACACCGATGAAACCCAGTACTTC.

This chain links TRBV6-6 with TRBJ2-3; maybe TRBD1 (5 bases). This CDR3 has 13 amino acids. V dropped 8 bases and J dropped 4 bases, with 13 bases sitting between them. CDR1 and CDR2 (germline): MNHNY, SVGAGI (reference sequence). The CDR3 loop is CASSGPGPDTQYF. The CDR3 DNA is TGTGCCAGCTCAGGGCCAGGGCCAGATACGCAGTATTTT.

This chain links TRBV29-1 with TRBJ2-1; 7 bases match TRBD2. CDR1 and CDR2 (germline): SQVTM, ANQGSEA. CDR3 size: 14 residues. Trimming at V came to 3 bases and at J to 2 bases, leaving 4 bases not matched to a gene. CDR3 nucleotide sequence: TGCAGCGTTGACGAGACTAGCCCCTACAATGAGCAGTTCTTC. It translates to CSVDETSPYNEQFF.

This clone was detected once. The chain couples TRBV28 to TRBJ2-7; 8 bases are shared with TRBD1. This CDR3 contains 14 residues. CDR1 and CDR2 from the germline V gene are MDHEN and SYDVKM. Trimming cost V 5 bases and J 2 bases; bases outside gene matches: 5. CDR3 DNA: TGTGCCAGCAGTGACAGGGGTTCCACCTACGAGCAGTACTTC. This sequence encodes CASSDRGSTYEQYF.

The chain combines TRBV23-1 with TRBJ1-2; 7 nucleotides align to TRBD1. TRBV23-1 is noted as an ORF with a role that remains uncertain. The ends lost 1 base at V and 6 bases at J; junction bases unmatched: 11. The CDR3 spans 16 residues. CDR3 region: CASSQLQGRLDDGYTF. The CDR3 DNA reads as TGCGCCAGCAGTCAATTACAGGGGCGGCTAGATGATGGCTACACCTTC.

The chain couples TRBV28 to TRBJ2-7, with 7 bases identical to TRBD2. The V and J ends lost 6 bases and 2 bases, in that order; junction bases with no gene match: 7. The CDR3 consists of 14 residues. Germline CDR1 reads MDHEN; CDR2 reads SYDVKM. CDR3 nucleotides: TGTGCCAGCAGCGTCGGGAGGAGCCCCTACGAGCAGTACTTC. It is translated as CASSVGRSPYEQYF.

The chain has TRBV7-3 and TRBJ2-3; no reliable D call. CDR3 length equals 14 residues. V lost 1 base and J 0 bases, leaving 5 bases between the germline ends. The germline V gene has CDR1 SGHTA and CDR2 FQGTGA. The CDR3 coding sequence is TGTGCCAGCAGCTTAAGGGGTAGCACAGATACGCAGTATTTT. It translates to CASSLRGSTDTQYF.

The genes are TRBV7-9 and TRBJ1-4; maybe TRBD1 (5 bases). V was clipped by 7 bases and J by 7 bases, with 16 bases between them. The germline V gene has CDR1 SEHNR and CDR2 FQNEAQ (reference sequence). This CDR3 is 14 amino acids long. The CDR3 is CASMRGGASEKLFF. CDR3 sequence (DNA): TGTGCCAGCATGCGAGGAGGGGCCTCTGAAAAACTGTTTTTT.

Regarding this clone: Distinct nucleotide sequences in the sample also encode this CDR3. This chain connects TRBV7-2 to TRBJ2-2, with 13 bases that match TRBD2. V dropped 3 bases and J dropped 4; count of bases not matched to a gene: 2. Germline CDR1 and CDR2: SGHTA and FQGNSA. This CDR3 spans 16 amino acids. In nucleotides, the CDR3 is TGTGCCAGCAGCTTTGGACTAGCGGGAGTCACCGGGGAGCTGTTTTTT. It encodes CASSFGLAGVTGELFF.

This chain uses TRBV5-4 with TRBJ2-1, with D perhaps given as TRBD1 or TRBD2 (6 bases each). CDR3 length: 14 amino acids. Trimming stripped 5 bases from V and 5 bases from J, with 14 bases between. Looked up from germline, CDR1 is SGHNT and CDR2 is YYREEE (reference sequence). CDR3 in amino acids: CASSGRGENNEQFF. CDR3 sequence (DNA): TGTGCCAGCAGTGGTAGGGGGGAAAACAATGAGCAGTTCTTC.